This is a list of T cell receptor beta chains from one sample in a study of OX40 agonist ivuxolimab in advanced cancers. Here immunoSEQ multiplex PCR was the method, and the copy in TCRdb shows in-frame clones only, minus some. The sample gives about 22,000 clones, around 84% of which show up once; about a third is in the top ten. This material consisted of CD4+ or CD8+ T cells sorted from blood, taken in a trial of the OX40 agonist ivuxolimab. Receptors originate from an adult with an advanced solid tumor such as melanoma, head and neck, liver or kidney cancer. The CDR3 runs from the conserved cysteine through the conserved F or W. The D gene is left open where the match is weak. Clone size is not always given. Where it is, it says once, few, many or a class for expanded clones.

j_gene	abundance	d_gene	v_gene	CDR3aa	CDR3nt
TRBJ2-5	NA	TRBD2	TRBV29-1	CSVLPGGPSETQYF	TGCAGCGTTCTTCCGGGAGGGCCCAGCGAGACCCAGTACTTC
TRBJ2-6	NA	NA	TRBV27	CASGLLNPGANVLTF	TGTGCCAGCGGACTACTGAACCCTGGGGCCAACGTCCTGACTTTC
TRBJ2-5	NA	NA	TRBV7-9	CASSLGRGGPPDQETQYF	TGTGCCAGCAGCTTAGGTAGGGGGGGGCCACCTGACCAAGAGACCCAGTACTTC
TRBJ2-7	once	NA	TRBV4-1	CASSQEKVTAYEQYF	TGCGCCAGCAGCCAAGAAAAGGTCACGGCCTACGAGCAGTACTTC
TRBJ2-7	NA	TRBD1	TRBV27	CASSPGQGFSYEQYF	TGTGCCAGCAGTCCTGGACAGGGATTCTCCTACGAGCAGTACTTC
TRBJ2-3	NA	NA	TRBV4-1	CASSRADRSTDTQYF	TGCGCCAGCAGCCGAGCAGACAGGAGCACAGATACGCAGTATTTT
TRBJ2-1	once	NA	TRBV6-6	CAQHGVWDEQFF	TGTGCTCAGCACGGGGTTTGGGATGAGCAGTTCTTC
TRBJ2-7	NA	NA	TRBV15	CATSPNRDTVRYEQYF	TGTGCCACCAGCCCCAACCGGGACACCGTAAGGTACGAGCAGTACTTC
TRBJ2-7	NA	TRBD1	TRBV7-2	CASSFGQGYEQYF	TGTGCCAGCAGCTTCGGACAGGGCTACGAGCAGTACTTC
TRBJ1-2	once	NA	TRBV6-5	CASSQHPNYGYTF	TGTGCCAGCAGCCAACACCCAAACTATGGCTACACCTTC
TRBJ2-5	NA	TRBD2	TRBV7-7	CATPLAGSRETQYF	TGTGCTACCCCACTAGCGGGGTCTCGAGAGACCCAGTACTTC
TRBJ2-7	NA	NA	TRBV29-1	CSVSTIDRSEQYF	TGCAGCGTTTCCACAATCGACAGATCCGAGCAGTACTTC
TRBJ2-7	NA	TRBD2	TRBV28	CASSLSWTSGRASYEQYF	TGTGCCAGCAGTTTGTCGTGGACTAGTGGTAGGGCTTCCTACGAGCAGTACTTC
TRBJ2-3	NA	NA	TRBV19	CASSGFIWDTQYF	TGTGCCAGTAGTGGATTTATATGGGATACGCAGTATTTT
TRBJ1-1	few	NA	TRBV11-2	CASSLGVGGSTEAFF	TGTGCCAGCAGCTTAGGGGTCGGGGGAAGTACTGAAGCTTTCTTT
TRBJ2-3	NA	TRBD2	TRBV5-1	CASSHTSGASTDTQYF	TGCGCCAGCAGCCACACTAGCGGGGCTAGCACAGATACGCAGTATTTT
TRBJ2-7	NA	NA	TRBV14	CASSHSGFSYEQYF	TGTGCCAGCAGCCACTCGGGTTTCTCCTACGAGCAGTACTTC
TRBJ1-2	NA	NA	TRBV5-6	CASSAGSYGYTF	TGTGCCAGCAGCGCCGGGTCCTATGGCTACACCTTC
TRBJ1-2	NA	NA	TRBV5-6	CASSIQGSYGYTF	TGTGCCAGCAGCATACAGGGCTCCTATGGCTACACCTTC
TRBJ2-3	NA	TRBD2	TRBV28	CASRIWGAGGTDTQYF	TGTGCCAGCAGGATTTGGGGAGCGGGAGGGACAGATACGCAGTATTTT
TRBJ2-7	hyperexpanded	NA	TRBV4-2	CASSPGGYEQYF	TGTGCCAGCAGCCCGGGTGGCTACGAGCAGTACTTC
TRBJ2-7	NA	NA	TRBV9	CASSVAGLARTYEQYF	TGTGCCAGCAGCGTAGCTGGGCTAGCGCGTACCTACGAGCAGTACTTC
TRBJ2-7	NA	TRBD1	TRBV15	CATSSDRIYEQYF	TGTGCCACCAGCTCGGACAGGATCTACGAGCAGTACTTC
TRBJ2-2	NA	NA	TRBV10-3	CAIGRTEGDGELFF	TGTGCCATCGGACGCACGGAGGGGGACGGGGAGCTGTTTTTT
TRBJ2-7	NA	NA	TRBV4-2	CASSLRDGSYEQYF	TGTGCCAGCAGCTTACGGGACGGATCCTACGAGCAGTACTTC
TRBJ2-4	few	TRBD2	TRBV4-1	CASSLRPGLAGPGNIQYF	TGCGCCAGCAGCCTGAGACCAGGCCTAGCGGGCCCAGGGAACATTCAGTACTTC
TRBJ1-2	NA	NA	TRBV6-5	CASSRHPNYGYTF	TGTGCCAGCAGTAGGCACCCTAACTATGGCTACACCTTC